A selection of T cell receptor beta chains follows, all from one sample in a study of CD8 T cells in Susac syndrome. TCRdb re-analysed the immunoSEQ multiplex PCR reads in MiXCR, keeping a single row per CDR3 protein. The table lists around 71,000 distinct CDR3 sequences, 96% of them singletons. Sequenced sample: CD4+ T cells from PBMCs. Receptors originate from a human donor with multiple sclerosis. CDR3s include the opening cysteine and the closing phenylalanine or tryptophan. D genes are given only for firm matches. Clone size is stated in some rows and not others, as once, few, many or a class when expanded.

D: TRBD2; size: .; V: TRBV5-4; J: TRBJ2-5; DNA: TGTGCCAGCAGCCGATCGGGACTAGCTGGGGAGACCCAGTACTTC; CDR3: CASSRSGLAGETQYF
D: .; size: once; V: TRBV4-1; J: TRBJ1-5; DNA: TGCGCCAGCAGCCAAGTCGGACGGACGGACTCTAATCAGCCCCAGCATTTT; CDR3: CASSQVGRTDSNQPQHF
D: TRBD1; size: .; V: TRBV27; J: TRBJ2-7; DNA: TGTGCCAGCAGTCCACAGGGGGCTGCGAGCAGTACGTTC; CDR3: CASSPQGAASSTF
D: TRBD2; size: .; V: TRBV12-3/TRBV12-4; J: TRBJ2-3; DNA: TGTGCCAGCAGTAAGGGACTAGCGGGGCCCGGGGATACGCAGTATTTT; CDR3: CASSKGLAGPGDTQYF
D: TRBD1; size: .; V: TRBV19; J: TRBJ2-5; DNA: TGTGCCACTAGAACGACAGGGGGTCGAGGTAGGAGGGAGACCCAGTACTTC; CDR3: CATRTTGGRGRRETQYF
D: TRBD1; size: once; V: TRBV20-1; J: TRBJ2-7; DNA: TGCAGTGCTAGAAAGACAGGGGGCAAAAACTACGAGCAGTACTTC; CDR3: CSARKTGGKNYEQYF
D: .; size: .; V: TRBV5-4; J: TRBJ2-5; DNA: TGTGCCAGCAGCGGCCGGGACGGGCAAGAGACCCAGTACTTC; CDR3: CASSGRDGQETQYF
D: TRBD1; size: .; V: TRBV5-1; J: TRBJ1-2; DNA: TGCGCCAGCATTGATACAGGGGGCCCGGAGGGCTACACCTTC; CDR3: CASIDTGGPEGYTF
D: TRBD1; size: .; V: TRBV7-9; J: TRBJ2-7; DNA: TGTGCCAGCAGCTTTGGGGACAGGGTTTACGAGCAGTACTTC; CDR3: CASSFGDRVYEQYF
D: TRBD1; size: .; V: TRBV3-1; J: TRBJ1-4; DNA: TGTGCCAGCAGCCAAGACAGGGGGGGTTATGAAAAACTGTTTTTT; CDR3: CASSQDRGGYEKLFF
D: .; size: once; V: TRBV25-1; J: TRBJ1-2; DNA: TGTGCCAGCTCAGAGGAGAACTGGATTGGCTACACCTTC; CDR3: CASSEENWIGYTF
D: .; size: .; V: TRBV11-2; J: TRBJ2-1; DNA: TGTGCCAGCAGCTTTAGGACTGGGTTGGAGCAGTTCTTC; CDR3: CASSFRTGLEQFF
D: TRBD2; size: .; V: TRBV11-2; J: TRBJ2-6; DNA: TGTGCCAGCACCCTCAGCGGGGGGCGGGGCTCTGGGGCCAACGTCCTGACTTTC; CDR3: CASTLSGGRGSGANVLTF
D: .; size: .; V: TRBV20-1; J: TRBJ1-5; DNA: TGCAGTGCTATGCAGGGAGGGGGCAATCAGCCCCAGCATTTT; CDR3: CSAMQGGGNQPQHF
D: .; size: .; V: TRBV20-1; J: TRBJ1-2; DNA: TGCAGTGCCACGGCCTGGGGGGCAGGCTATGGCTACACCTTC; CDR3: CSATAWGAGYGYTF
D: .; size: .; V: TRBV6-5; J: TRBJ2-1; DNA: TGTGCCAGCAGTACTAGGGGGTATGAGCAGTTCTTC; CDR3: CASSTRGYEQFF
D: .; size: .; V: TRBV20-1; J: TRBJ1-1; DNA: TGCAGTGCTTTACAGGGATATGACACTGAAGCTTTCTTT; CDR3: CSALQGYDTEAFF
D: .; size: .; V: TRBV27; J: TRBJ2-5; DNA: TGTGCCAGCAGTTTAGGCTCGGGGGGCCGGAAGACCCAGTACTTC; CDR3: CASSLGSGGRKTQYF
D: TRBD1; size: once; V: TRBV29-1; J: TRBJ2-1; DNA: TGCAGCGGACAGGGGTCGGGTACCTACAATGAGCAGTTCTTC; CDR3: CSGQGSGTYNEQFF
D: .; size: .; V: TRBV25-1; J: TRBJ2-7; DNA: TGTGCCAGCAGTGTGCGAGGGACCGAGCAGTACTTC; CDR3: CASSVRGTEQYF
D: .; size: .; V: TRBV19; J: TRBJ1-6; DNA: TGTGCCAGTAGTGAACGGGATAATTCACCCCTCCACTTT; CDR3: CASSERDNSPLHF
D: TRBD1; size: .; V: TRBV20-1; J: TRBJ1-6; DNA: TGCAGTGCTAGTTTTGGGACAGAAAATTCACCCCTCCACTTT; CDR3: CSASFGTENSPLHF
D: TRBD2; size: .; V: TRBV10-3; J: TRBJ2-3; DNA: TGTGCCATCAGTGAGGGACTAGCGGCTAGCACAGATACGCAGTATTTT; CDR3: CAISEGLAASTDTQYF
D: TRBD2; size: .; V: TRBV5-6; J: TRBJ2-5; DNA: TGTGCCAGCAGCTTTACTAGCGGGGGGCCGGGGGTGGAGACCCAGTACTTC; CDR3: CASSFTSGGPGVETQYF
D: .; size: .; V: TRBV29-1; J: TRBJ2-4; DNA: TGCAGCGTTGAAGAACGGACAGGCGGGAGCATTCAGTACTTC; CDR3: CSVEERTGGSIQYF
D: .; size: once; V: TRBV4-1; J: TRBJ2-7; DNA: TGCGCCAGCAGCCAAGGCCGGGACAACGGGGACGAGCAGTACTTC; CDR3: CASSQGRDNGDEQYF
D: .; size: .; V: TRBV5-1; J: TRBJ2-7; DNA: TGCGCCAGCAGCTCTCGGGACACCTTCTACGAGCAGTACTTC; CDR3: CASSSRDTFYEQYF
D: .; size: .; V: TRBV12-3/TRBV12-4; J: TRBJ1-6; DNA: TGTGCCAGCAGTTTTGGGGACGGGGGCTCCTCACCCCTCCACTTT; CDR3: CASSFGDGGSSPLHF
D: TRBD1; size: .; V: TRBV6-5; J: TRBJ1-2; DNA: TGTGCCAGCAGTCCCCGACAGGGTACGGGCTATGGCTACACCTTC; CDR3: CASSPRQGTGYGYTF
D: .; size: .; V: TRBV20-1; J: TRBJ1-2; DNA: TGCAGTGCTAGGCTGGGGGGAGGGACTAACTATGGCTACACCTTC; CDR3: CSARLGGGTNYGYTF
D: TRBD2; size: .; V: TRBV4-1; J: TRBJ2-1; DNA: TGCGCCAGCAGCCAAGTTTTCCAGCGGGGGTTATACAATGAGCAGTTCTTC; CDR3: CASSQVFQRGLYNEQFF
D: .; size: .; V: TRBV30; J: TRBJ2-1; DNA: TGTGCCTGGAACTTGGAGGGGGCCGGTGAGCAGTTCTTC; CDR3: CAWNLEGAGEQFF
D: .; size: .; V: TRBV12-3/TRBV12-4; J: TRBJ2-5; DNA: TGTGCCAGCAGTCCCGACGGTCTCTTGGACGAGACCCAGTACTTC; CDR3: CASSPDGLLDETQYF
D: TRBD1; size: .; V: TRBV20-1; J: TRBJ1-4; DNA: TGCAGTGCTGTCGCAGGGGGCATGGGTGAAAAACTGTTTTTT; CDR3: CSAVAGGMGEKLFF
D: TRBD2; size: .; V: TRBV9; J: TRBJ2-7; DNA: TGTGCCAGCAGCGTTGGGACTAGCGGTATCTACGAGCAGTACTTC; CDR3: CASSVGTSGIYEQYF
D: TRBD2; size: .; V: TRBV3-1; J: TRBJ2-7; DNA: TGTGCCAGCAGCCAAGGACCTCCTAGCGGGGGGGCCGGAGAGCAGTACTTC; CDR3: CASSQGPPSGGAGEQYF
D: .; size: .; V: TRBV14; J: TRBJ2-1; DNA: TGTGCCAGCAGCCAAGATGGCCCACCCAATGAGCAGTTCTTC; CDR3: CASSQDGPPNEQFF
D: TRBD1; size: few; V: TRBV12-3/TRBV12-4; J: TRBJ1-2; DNA: TGTGCCAGCAGTCCTGGGACAGGGAACTATGGCTACACCTTC; CDR3: CASSPGTGNYGYTF
D: TRBD2; size: .; V: TRBV5-4; J: TRBJ2-7; DNA: TGTGCCAGCAGCGACGGACTAGCGGGTAACTACGAGCAGTACTTC; CDR3: CASSDGLAGNYEQYF
D: .; size: .; V: TRBV6-5; J: TRBJ1-5; DNA: TGTGCCAGCAGTTACTCCTGGGCAGGGGTTAGCAATCAGCCCCAGCATTTT; CDR3: CASSYSWAGVSNQPQHF
D: .; size: .; V: TRBV5-4; J: TRBJ2-5; DNA: TGTGCCAGCAGCTTCATAAGGCAAGAGACCCAGTACTTC; CDR3: CASSFIRQETQYF
D: .; size: .; V: TRBV10-3; J: TRBJ2-5; DNA: TGTGCCATCTCGCGGCCCGGGGAAGAGACCCAGTACTTC; CDR3: CAISRPGEETQYF
D: TRBD1; size: .; V: TRBV20-1; J: TRBJ2-3; DNA: TGCAGTGCTAGGGCTGTCGGGGCCGGGACAGGGAGCACAGATACGCAGTATTTT; CDR3: CSARAVGAGTGSTDTQYF
D: TRBD2; size: .; V: TRBV6-1; J: TRBJ2-1; DNA: TGTGCCAGCGCCCCTAGCGGATTCTACAATGAGCAGTTCTTC; CDR3: CASAPSGFYNEQFF
D: .; size: .; V: TRBV20-1; J: TRBJ2-7; DNA: TGCAGTGCTAGATTGCCCAGGGGATCCTCCTACGAGCAGTACTTC; CDR3: CSARLPRGSSYEQYF
D: .; size: once; V: TRBV27; J: TRBJ2-5; DNA: TGTGCCAGCAGTTTTTGGGGGGACCGAGCACAAGAGACCCAGTACTTC; CDR3: CASSFWGDRAQETQYF
D: .; size: .; V: TRBV6-1; J: TRBJ2-3; DNA: TGTGCCAGCAGTAAACAGGATTGGAGCACAGATACGCAGTATTTT; CDR3: CASSKQDWSTDTQYF
D: TRBD1; size: .; V: TRBV7-9; J: TRBJ2-7; DNA: TGTGCCAGCAGCGTAGGGACAGGGGGGCGGTCGGACGAGCAGTACTTC; CDR3: CASSVGTGGRSDEQYF
D: .; size: .; V: TRBV6-5; J: TRBJ2-2; DNA: TGTGCCAGCCGACCCCAGGGGTTCCGGGAGCTGTTTTTT; CDR3: CASRPQGFRELFF
D: .; size: .; V: TRBV6-1; J: TRBJ1-1; DNA: TGTGCCAGCAGCAGGACATTGAACACTGAAGCTTTCTTT; CDR3: CASSRTLNTEAFF
D: TRBD1; size: .; V: TRBV20-1; J: TRBJ2-3; DNA: TGCAGTGCTAGATCAGGGACAGGGGGCACAGATACGCAGTATTTT; CDR3: CSARSGTGGTDTQYF
D: TRBD1; size: .; V: TRBV12-3/TRBV12-4; J: TRBJ1-2; DNA: TGTGCCAGCAGCCGACAGGGGAGTGACGCTTATGGCTACACCTTC; CDR3: CASSRQGSDAYGYTF
D: TRBD2; size: .; V: TRBV12-3/TRBV12-4; J: TRBJ2-5; DNA: TGTGCCAGCAGTTTCACCGGGGGGAAGCAAGAGACCCAGTACTTC; CDR3: CASSFTGGKQETQYF
D: TRBD1; size: .; V: TRBV12-3/TRBV12-4; J: TRBJ2-7; DNA: TGTGCCAGCAGTAGGACAGGGGGAATCGACGAGCAGTACTTC; CDR3: CASSRTGGIDEQYF
D: .; size: .; V: TRBV18; J: TRBJ1-4; DNA: TGTGCCAGCTCACCACAAGGGATTCTTAATGAAAAACTGTTTTTT; CDR3: CASSPQGILNEKLFF